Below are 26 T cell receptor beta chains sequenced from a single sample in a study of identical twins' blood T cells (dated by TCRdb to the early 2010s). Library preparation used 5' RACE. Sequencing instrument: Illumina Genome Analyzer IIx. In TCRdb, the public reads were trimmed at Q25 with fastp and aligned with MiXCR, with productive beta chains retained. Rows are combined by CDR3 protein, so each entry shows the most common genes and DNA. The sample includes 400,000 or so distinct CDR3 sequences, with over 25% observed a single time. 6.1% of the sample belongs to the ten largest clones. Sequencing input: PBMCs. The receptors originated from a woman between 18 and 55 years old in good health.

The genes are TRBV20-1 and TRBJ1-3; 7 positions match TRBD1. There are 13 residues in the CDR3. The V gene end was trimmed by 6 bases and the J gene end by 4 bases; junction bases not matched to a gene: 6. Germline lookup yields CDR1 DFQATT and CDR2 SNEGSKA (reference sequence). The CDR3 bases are TGCAGTGCACACGACAGGGCCGGAAACACCATATATTTT. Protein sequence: CSAHDRAGNTIYF.

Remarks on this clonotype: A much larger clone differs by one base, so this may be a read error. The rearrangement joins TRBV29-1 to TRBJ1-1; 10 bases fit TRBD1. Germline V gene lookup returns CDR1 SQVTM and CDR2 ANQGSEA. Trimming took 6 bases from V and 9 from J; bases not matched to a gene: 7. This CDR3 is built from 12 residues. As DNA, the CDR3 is TGCAGCGTCCTTCCGGGACAGGGGCAAGCTTTCTTT. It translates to CSVLPGQGQAFF.

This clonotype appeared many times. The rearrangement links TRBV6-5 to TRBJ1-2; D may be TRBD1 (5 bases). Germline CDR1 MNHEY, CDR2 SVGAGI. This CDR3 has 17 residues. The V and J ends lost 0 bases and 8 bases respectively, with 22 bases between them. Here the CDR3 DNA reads TGTGCCAGCAGTTACTCGGATAGGGGCGTCGCAGTAGAGGGCTACACCTTC. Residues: CASSYSDRGVAVEGYTF.

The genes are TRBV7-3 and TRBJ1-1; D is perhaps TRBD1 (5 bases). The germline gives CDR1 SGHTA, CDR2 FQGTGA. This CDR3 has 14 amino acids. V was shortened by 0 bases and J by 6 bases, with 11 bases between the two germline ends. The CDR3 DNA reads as TGTGCCAGCAGCTTAACCTCAGGGATCCCTGAAGCTTTCTTT. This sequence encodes CASSLTSGIPEAFF. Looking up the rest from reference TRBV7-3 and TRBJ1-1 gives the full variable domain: GAGVSQTPSNKVTEKGKYVELRCDPISGHTALYWYRQSLGQGPEFLIYFQGTGAADDSGLPNDRFFAVRPEGSVSTLKIQRTERGDSAVYLCASSLTSGIPEAFFGQGTRLTVV.

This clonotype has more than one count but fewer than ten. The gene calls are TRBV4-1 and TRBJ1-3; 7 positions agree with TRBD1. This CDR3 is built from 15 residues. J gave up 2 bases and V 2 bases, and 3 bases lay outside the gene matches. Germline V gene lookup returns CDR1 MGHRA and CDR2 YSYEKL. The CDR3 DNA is TGCGCCAGCAGCCAAACAGGGGCGGCTGGAAACACCATATATTTT. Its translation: CASSQTGAAGNTIYF.

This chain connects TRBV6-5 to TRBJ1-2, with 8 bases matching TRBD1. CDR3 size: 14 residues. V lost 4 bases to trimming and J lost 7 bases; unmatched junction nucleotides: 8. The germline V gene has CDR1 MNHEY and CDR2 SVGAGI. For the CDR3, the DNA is TGTGCCAGCAGTTCCTTACAGGGGGGAGTTGGCTACACCTTC. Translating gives CASSSLQGGVGYTF.

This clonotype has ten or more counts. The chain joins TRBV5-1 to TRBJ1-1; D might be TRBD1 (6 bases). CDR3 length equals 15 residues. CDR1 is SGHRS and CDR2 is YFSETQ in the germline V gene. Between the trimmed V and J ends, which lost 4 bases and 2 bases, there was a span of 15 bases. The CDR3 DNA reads TGCGCCAGCAGCAAGGACACAGGGCTCAACACTGAAGCTTTCTTT. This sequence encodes CASSKDTGLNTEAFF.

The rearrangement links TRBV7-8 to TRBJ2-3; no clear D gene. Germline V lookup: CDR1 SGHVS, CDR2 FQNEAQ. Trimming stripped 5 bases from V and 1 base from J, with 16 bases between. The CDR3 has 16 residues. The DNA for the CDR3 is TGTGCCAGCAGCCCAGTCCCCATACCTGGCACAGATACGCAGTATTTT. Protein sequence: CASSPVPIPGTDTQYF. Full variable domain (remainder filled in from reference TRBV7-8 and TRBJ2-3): GAGVSQSPRYKVAKRGQDVALRCDPISGHVSLFWYQQALGQGPEFLTYFQNEAQLDKSGLPSDRFFAERPEGSVSTLKIQRTQQEDSAVYLCASSPVPIPGTDTQYFGPGTRLTVL.

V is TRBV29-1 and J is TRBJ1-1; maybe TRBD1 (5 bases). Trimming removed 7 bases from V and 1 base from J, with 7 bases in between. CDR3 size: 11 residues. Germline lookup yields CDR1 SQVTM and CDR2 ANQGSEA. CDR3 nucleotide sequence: TGCAGCGGGGACGCGAACACTGAAGCTTTCTTT. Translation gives CSGDANTEAFF. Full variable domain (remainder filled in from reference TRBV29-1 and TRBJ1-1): SAVISQKPSRDICQRGTSLTIQCQVDSQVTMMFWYRQQPGQSLTLIATANQGSEATYESGFVIDKFPISRPNLTFSTLTVSNMSPEDSSIYLCSGDANTEAFFGQGTRLTVV.

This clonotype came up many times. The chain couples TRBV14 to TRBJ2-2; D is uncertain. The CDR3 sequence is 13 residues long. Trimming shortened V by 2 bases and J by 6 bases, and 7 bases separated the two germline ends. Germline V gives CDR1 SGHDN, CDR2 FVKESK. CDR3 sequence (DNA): TGTGCCAGCAGCCAATGGATACCCGGGGAGCTGTTTTTT. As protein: CASSQWIPGELFF.

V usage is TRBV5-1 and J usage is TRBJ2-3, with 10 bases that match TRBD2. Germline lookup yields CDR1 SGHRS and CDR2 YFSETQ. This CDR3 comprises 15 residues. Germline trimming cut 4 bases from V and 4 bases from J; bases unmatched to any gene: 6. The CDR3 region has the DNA TGCGCCAGCAGCATGGGCCTAGCGGGGGCAGATACGCAGTATTTT. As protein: CASSMGLAGADTQYF.

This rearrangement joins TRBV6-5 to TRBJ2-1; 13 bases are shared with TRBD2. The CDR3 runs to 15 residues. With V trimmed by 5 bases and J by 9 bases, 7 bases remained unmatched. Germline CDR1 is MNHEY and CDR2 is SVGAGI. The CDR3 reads CASSQRTSGSGEQFF. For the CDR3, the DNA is TGTGCCAGCAGTCAGCGGACTAGCGGGAGCGGTGAGCAGTTCTTC.

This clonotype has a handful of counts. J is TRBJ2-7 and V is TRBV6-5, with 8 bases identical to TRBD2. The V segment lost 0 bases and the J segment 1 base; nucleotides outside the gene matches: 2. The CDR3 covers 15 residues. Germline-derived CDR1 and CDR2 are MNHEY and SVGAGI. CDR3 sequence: CASSYSGLGSYEQYF. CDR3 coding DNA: TGTGCCAGCAGTTACTCGGGACTAGGGTCCTACGAGCAGTACTTC.

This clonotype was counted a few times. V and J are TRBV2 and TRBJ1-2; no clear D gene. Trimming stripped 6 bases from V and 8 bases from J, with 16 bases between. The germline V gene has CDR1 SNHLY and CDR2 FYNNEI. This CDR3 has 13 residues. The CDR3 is CASSSGGVEGYTF. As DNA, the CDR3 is TGTGCCAGCAGCTCGGGCGGGGTGGAGGGCTACACCTTC. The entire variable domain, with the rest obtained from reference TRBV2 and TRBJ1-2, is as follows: EPEVTQTPSHQVTQMGQEVILRCVPISNHLYFYWYRQILGQKVEFLVSFYNNEISEKSEIFDDQFSVERPDGSNFTLKIRSTKLEDSAMYFCASSSGGVEGYTFGSGTRLTVV.

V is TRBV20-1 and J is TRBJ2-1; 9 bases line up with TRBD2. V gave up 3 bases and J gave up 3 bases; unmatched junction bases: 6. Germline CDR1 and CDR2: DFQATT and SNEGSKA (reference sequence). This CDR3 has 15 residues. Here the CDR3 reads CSARTSGTNYNEQFF. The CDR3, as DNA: TGCAGTGCTAGGACTAGCGGTACAAACTACAATGAGCAGTTCTTC.

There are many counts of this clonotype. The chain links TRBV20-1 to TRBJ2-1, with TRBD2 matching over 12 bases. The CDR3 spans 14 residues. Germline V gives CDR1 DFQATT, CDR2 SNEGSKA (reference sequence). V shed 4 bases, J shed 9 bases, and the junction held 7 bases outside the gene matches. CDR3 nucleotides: TGCAGTGCTACCGGACTAGCGGGGTTCTTTGAGCAGTTCTTC. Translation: CSATGLAGFFEQFF.

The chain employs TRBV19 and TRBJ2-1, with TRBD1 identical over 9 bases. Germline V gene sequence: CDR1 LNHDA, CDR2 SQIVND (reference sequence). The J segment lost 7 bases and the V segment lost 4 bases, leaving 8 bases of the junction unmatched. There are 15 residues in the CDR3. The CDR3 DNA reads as TGTGCCAGTAGTACCCCGACAGGGGGGTTAAATGAGCAGTTCTTC. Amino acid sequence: CASSTPTGGLNEQFF.

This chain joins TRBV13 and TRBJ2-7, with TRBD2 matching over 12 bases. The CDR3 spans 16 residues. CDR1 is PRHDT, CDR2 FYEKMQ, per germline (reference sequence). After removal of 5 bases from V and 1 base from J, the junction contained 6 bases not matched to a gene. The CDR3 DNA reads TGTGCCAGCAGCCTTGGACTAGCGGGGAATTCCTACGAGCAGTACTTC. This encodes CASSLGLAGNSYEQYF.

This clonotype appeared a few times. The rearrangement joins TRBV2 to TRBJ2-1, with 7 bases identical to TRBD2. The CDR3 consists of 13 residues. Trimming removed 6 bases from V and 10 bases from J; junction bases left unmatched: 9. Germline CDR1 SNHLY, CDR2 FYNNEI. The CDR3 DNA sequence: TGTGCCAGCAGAATATCCCCGGGACTAGAGCAGTTCTTC. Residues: CASRISPGLEQFF.

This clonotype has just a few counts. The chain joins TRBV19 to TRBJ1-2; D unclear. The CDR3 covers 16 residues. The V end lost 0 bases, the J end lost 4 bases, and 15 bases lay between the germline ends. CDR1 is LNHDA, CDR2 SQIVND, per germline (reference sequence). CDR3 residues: CASSIDLATDSYGYTF. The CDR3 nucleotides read TGTGCCAGTAGTATAGATCTCGCGACGGACTCCTATGGCTACACCTTC.

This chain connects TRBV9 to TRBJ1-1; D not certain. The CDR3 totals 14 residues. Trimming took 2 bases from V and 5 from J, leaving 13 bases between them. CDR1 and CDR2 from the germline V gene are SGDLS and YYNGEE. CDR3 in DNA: TGTGCCAGCAGCGTTCGGAGTCAGGCGACTGAAGCTTTCTTT. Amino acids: CASSVRSQATEAFF.

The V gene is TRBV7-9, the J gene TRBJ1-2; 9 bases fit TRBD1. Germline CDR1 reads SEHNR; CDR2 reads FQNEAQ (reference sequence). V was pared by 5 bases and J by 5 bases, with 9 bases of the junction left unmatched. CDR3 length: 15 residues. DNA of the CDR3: TGTGCCAGCAGCCCATCCGGGACAGGGACATATGGCTACACCTTC. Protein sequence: CASSPSGTGTYGYTF.

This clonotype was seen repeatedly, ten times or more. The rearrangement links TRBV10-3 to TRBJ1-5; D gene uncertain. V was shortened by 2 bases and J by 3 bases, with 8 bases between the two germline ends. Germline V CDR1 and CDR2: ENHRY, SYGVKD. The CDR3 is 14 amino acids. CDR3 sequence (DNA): TGTGCCATCAGTGAGAGAGGTACCAATCAGCCCCAGCATTTT. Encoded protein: CAISERGTNQPQHF.

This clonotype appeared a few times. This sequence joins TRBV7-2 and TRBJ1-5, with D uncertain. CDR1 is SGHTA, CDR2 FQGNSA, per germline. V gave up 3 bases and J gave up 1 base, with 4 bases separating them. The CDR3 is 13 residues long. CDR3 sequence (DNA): TGTGCCAGCAGCTTCTGGAGCAATCAGCCCCAGCATTTT. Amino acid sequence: CASSFWSNQPQHF.

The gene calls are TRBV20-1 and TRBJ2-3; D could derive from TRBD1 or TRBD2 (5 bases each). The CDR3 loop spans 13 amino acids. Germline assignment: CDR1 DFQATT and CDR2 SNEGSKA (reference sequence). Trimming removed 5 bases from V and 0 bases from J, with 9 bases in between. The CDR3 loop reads CSAGTLSTDTQYF. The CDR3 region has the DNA TGCAGTGCTGGGACCCTAAGCACAGATACGCAGTATTTT.

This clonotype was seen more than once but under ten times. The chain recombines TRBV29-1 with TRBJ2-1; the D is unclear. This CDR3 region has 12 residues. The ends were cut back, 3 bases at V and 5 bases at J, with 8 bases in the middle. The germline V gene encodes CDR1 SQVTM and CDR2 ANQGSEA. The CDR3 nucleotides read TGCAGCGTTGAGGGAAATCACAATGAGCAGTTCTTC. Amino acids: CSVEGNHNEQFF.